The rows below give T cell receptor beta chains drawn from one sample of a study of T cell responses to AZD1222 COVID-19 vaccine. The protocol was immunoSEQ multiplex PCR, while the TCRdb copy is restricted to in-frame clones and leaves out a portion. The data contain approximately 52,000 clones, 80% to 90% of them singletons. The sequencing here drew on peripheral blood, taken 28 days after the second AZD1222 dose. The receptors originated from an adult who received the AZD1222 COVID-19 vaccine. Both conserved end residues are part of each CDR3. The D gene is left open where the match is weak. Size is omitted from some rows. Given values are once, few, many or a class for expanded clones.

cdr3_length	v_call	clone_size	j_call	d_call	cdr3_nt	cdr3_aa
10	TRBV30	few	TRBJ2-7	NA	TGTGCCTGGGGCACCTACGAGCAGTACTTC	CAWGTYEQYF
16	TRBV19	NA	TRBJ2-1	TRBD2	TGTGCCAGTAGCCATACTAGCGGGAGCTCCTACAATGAGCAGTTCTTC	CASSHTSGSSYNEQFF
15	TRBV7-3	few	TRBJ2-1	TRBD2	TGTGCCAGCAGCTTAGGGCTAGCGGGCACAGATGAGCAGTTCTTC	CASSLGLAGTDEQFF
16	TRBV19	NA	TRBJ2-1	NA	TGTGCCAGTACCACCCCGGGACACAGCTCCTACAATGAGCAGTTCTTC	CASTTPGHSSYNEQFF
13	TRBV28	NA	TRBJ1-5	TRBD1	TGTGCCAGCAACCTTGACAGGGGTCAGCCCCAGCATTTT	CASNLDRGQPQHF
16	TRBV7-2	NA	TRBJ2-3	NA	TGTGCCAGCAGCTCCCCTAAGGGCTCCCACACAGATACGCAGTATTTT	CASSSPKGSHTDTQYF
11	TRBV24-1	NA	TRBJ2-7	NA	TGTGCCACCAGTGAGCTGGGAGAGCAGTACTTC	CATSELGEQYF
13	TRBV5-4	once	TRBJ2-1	TRBD2	TGTGCCAGCCATAGCGGGAGGGATGGTGAGCAGTTCTTC	CASHSGRDGEQFF
15	TRBV18	NA	TRBJ1-2	NA	TGTGCCAGCTCACAAGAAATGGGACAATCGGGAGGCTACACCTTC	CASSQEMGQSGGYTF
18	TRBV11-2	NA	TRBJ1-4	NA	TGTGCCAGCAGCTTAGTGGTCCTAGCCGTCCGGGGCAATGAAAAACTGTTTTTT	CASSLVVLAVRGNEKLFF
14	TRBV5-1	NA	TRBJ1-1	NA	TGCGCCAGCAGCCAGGACCCCGGAGGGACTGAAGCTTTCTTT	CASSQDPGGTEAFF
15	TRBV28	NA	TRBJ1-2	TRBD1	TGTGCCAGCAGTCTGCCCATAGGACAGGGGGCTGGCTACACCTTC	CASSLPIGQGAGYTF
13	TRBV15	NA	TRBJ1-3	NA	TGTGCCACCAGCAGGGACAGCGGGGGTGTAACATATTTT	CATSRDSGGVTYF
14	TRBV11-2	NA	TRBJ2-2	TRBD1	TGTGCCAGCAGCCCAAGACAGGGCCCCGGGGAGCTGTTTTTT	CASSPRQGPGELFF
12	TRBV5-4	NA	TRBJ2-7	NA	TGTGCCAGCAGCTCGAGTGGGCTGGAGCAGTACTTC	CASSSSGLEQYF
16	TRBV25-1	NA	TRBJ2-7	TRBD1	TGTGCCAGCAGTGAATTGAAGGCAGGGGGCGTCTACGAGCAGTACTTC	CASSELKAGGVYEQYF
16	TRBV5-1	NA	TRBJ2-2	TRBD2	TGCGCCAGCAGCTGGGGTAGCGGGAGCGGTACCGGGGAGCTGTTTTTT	CASSWGSGSGTGELFF
12	TRBV6-5	NA	TRBJ2-1	NA	TGTGCCAGCCCGGGGCCGGGGAATGAGCAGTTCTTC	CASPGPGNEQFF
14	TRBV3-1/TRBV3-2	NA	TRBJ1-6	TRBD1	TGTGCCAGCAGCCAGGGACAGGGCAATTCACCCCTCCACTTT	CASSQGQGNSPLHF
14	TRBV5-1	few	TRBJ2-7	NA	TGCGCCAGCAGCTTGGGCCCACCACGGTACGAGCAGTACTTC	CASSLGPPRYEQYF
10	TRBV28	NA	TRBJ2-5	NA	TGTGCCAGCAGTCGTGGGACCCAGTACTTC	CASSRGTQYF
15	TRBV14	once	TRBJ2-1	NA	TGTGCCAGCAGCCAAGTTCGACGGACTGACAATGAGCAGTTCTTC	CASSQVRRTDNEQFF
15	TRBV10-3	once	TRBJ2-1	TRBD2	TGTGCCATCAGTGTAGCGGGAGGCTCCTACAATGAGCAGTTCTTC	CAISVAGGSYNEQFF
15	TRBV7-8	once	TRBJ2-1	TRBD2	TGTGCCAGCAGCTTTAGCGGGAGGGCCCTGAATGAGCAGTTCTTC	CASSFSGRALNEQFF
13	TRBV2	NA	TRBJ1-2	NA	TGTGCCAGCAACAGGGTTGGGCTGGGTGGCTACACCTTC	CASNRVGLGGYTF
12	TRBV28	NA	TRBJ2-3	NA	TGTGCCAGCAGCAGAGAGCCGGGACTCGGGTATTTT	CASSREPGLGYF
15	TRBV6-5	NA	TRBJ2-2	NA	TGTGCCAGCAGCTTTGAGCGAATGAACACCGGGGAGCTGTTTTTT	CASSFERMNTGELFF
14	TRBV30	once	TRBJ1-5	NA	TGTGCCTGGAGTGGCGTGAATGTCAATCAGCCCCAGCATTTT	CAWSGVNVNQPQHF
14	TRBV28	NA	TRBJ2-2	TRBD2	TGTGCCAGCAATGGCGGGGGGAACACCGGGGAGCTGTTTTTT	CASNGGGNTGELFF
16	TRBV5-6	NA	TRBJ1-1	NA	TGTGCCAGCAACCCACGGAGGTCTTTCATGAACACTGAAGCTTTCTTT	CASNPRRSFMNTEAFF
15	TRBV6-1	few	TRBJ1-1	NA	TGTGCCAGCAGTGACCACTGGCCGATGAACACTGAAGCTTTCTTT	CASSDHWPMNTEAFF
15	TRBV11-2	NA	TRBJ1-2	NA	TGTGCCAGCAGCTTAGTGGGCAGGTGGAACTATGGCTACACCTTC	CASSLVGRWNYGYTF
13	TRBV3-1/TRBV3-2	NA	TRBJ1-1	NA	TGTGCCAGCAGCTTAAGGGGGTCCCAAGAAGCTTTCTTT	CASSLRGSQEAFF
14	TRBV2	NA	TRBJ2-1	TRBD2	TGTGCCAGCAGTGTAGGGAGGGCCAGGGATGAGCAGTTCTTC	CASSVGRARDEQFF
14	TRBV7-3	NA	TRBJ2-1	TRBD2	TGTGCCAGCAGCACTAGCGGGATCTACAATGAGCAGTTCTTC	CASSTSGIYNEQFF
16	TRBV7-2	few	TRBJ2-5	TRBD2	TGTGCCAGCAGACCAAGACTAGCGGGAGATGGAGAGACCCAGTACTTC	CASRPRLAGDGETQYF
14	TRBV30	NA	TRBJ2-7	TRBD2	TGTGCCTGGCAAGCAGCGGGAGTCGCCTACGAGCAGTACTTC	CAWQAAGVAYEQYF
13	TRBV2	few	TRBJ2-2	NA	TGTGCCAGCAGACCCGAGGAGACCGGGGAGCTGTTTTTT	CASRPEETGELFF
15	TRBV5-1	NA	TRBJ2-1	NA	TGCGCCAGCAGCCCGCCACAGAACTCCTACAATGAGCAGTTCTTC	CASSPPQNSYNEQFF
16	TRBV9	NA	TRBJ1-4	NA	TGTGCCAGCAGCTCCGGGGCGGGGAGGGTTAATGAAAAACTGTTTTTT	CASSSGAGRVNEKLFF
11	TRBV6-5	NA	TRBJ2-3	NA	TGTGCCAGCAGGGCCCTCGATACGCAGTATTTT	CASRALDTQYF
12	TRBV30	NA	TRBJ1-2	NA	TGTGCCTGGAGAGGACAGCTCTATGGCTACACCTTC	CAWRGQLYGYTF
13	TRBV30	NA	TRBJ2-7	TRBD1	TGTGCCTGGACTTCAGGGGGTAGCTACGAGCAGTACTTC	CAWTSGGSYEQYF
16	TRBV5-1	NA	TRBJ2-7	TRBD2	TGCGCCAGCAGCTTGGGTAGGACTAGCGGTTCCTACGAGCAGTACTTC	CASSLGRTSGSYEQYF
14	TRBV7-9	NA	TRBJ2-7	NA	TGTGCCAGCAGCTTAACGGGGAAAGACTACGAGCAGTACTTC	CASSLTGKDYEQYF
16	TRBV14	NA	TRBJ1-1	TRBD1	TGTGCCAGCAGCCAAGATGTGGGACAGGTTAACACTGAAGCTTTCTTT	CASSQDVGQVNTEAFF
12	TRBV29-1	NA	TRBJ2-1	NA	TGCAGCGTCGGGACTTTAGGGGGTGGGCAGTTCTTC	CSVGTLGGGQFF
13	TRBV19	NA	TRBJ1-1	NA	TGTGCCAGTAGTATAGGGCAGAACACTGAAGCTTTCTTT	CASSIGQNTEAFF
15	TRBV6-4	few	TRBJ1-3	NA	TGTGCCAACCTGGAAGGAGGCGCTTCTGGAAACACCATATATTTT	CANLEGGASGNTIYF
16	TRBV15	NA	TRBJ2-3	NA	TGTGCCACCAGCAGAGGCAGGCAACCTATCACAGATACGCAGTATTTT	CATSRGRQPITDTQYF
18	TRBV9	NA	TRBJ2-3	TRBD2	TGTGCCAGCAGCGTCCCACTAGCGGGAGGGCCGGGCACAGATACGCAGTATTTT	CASSVPLAGGPGTDTQYF
11	TRBV29-1	NA	TRBJ1-1	NA	TGCAGCGTTGGGGGAGGTACAGAAGCTTTCTTT	CSVGGGTEAFF
11	TRBV5-4	NA	TRBJ2-5	NA	TGTGCCAGCAGTGGCGGGGAGACCCAGTACTTC	CASSGGETQYF
13	TRBV28	NA	TRBJ1-2	NA	TGTGCCAGCAGTTTAGGGTTTCGCTATGGCTACACCTTC	CASSLGFRYGYTF
13	TRBV29-1	NA	TRBJ1-6	NA	TGCAGCGTTGGAAGCGGATATAATTCACCCCTCCACTTT	CSVGSGYNSPLHF
18	TRBV19	NA	TRBJ1-6	TRBD1	TGTGCCAGTAGTCCCGGGACAGGGCTGGTTGGCTATAATTCACCCCTCCACTTT	CASSPGTGLVGYNSPLHF
15	TRBV18	few	TRBJ2-2	NA	TGTGCCAGCTCTGAGGCAGGGGTTGCGACCGGGGAGCTGTTTTTT	CASSEAGVATGELFF
13	TRBV19	NA	TRBJ2-3	NA	TGTGCCAGTAGTCCTACGGGCACAGATACGCAGTATTTT	CASSPTGTDTQYF
15	TRBV28	NA	TRBJ2-6	NA	TGTGCCAGCGGGGCCGGGGGCTCTGGGGCCAACGTCCTGACTTTC	CASGAGGSGANVLTF
14	TRBV6-5	NA	TRBJ2-5	TRBD1	TGTGCCAGCAGAGACCGGGACAGTCGGGAGACCCAGTACTTC	CASRDRDSRETQYF